This TCR beta chain was captured in a study of identical twins. Study-level points and caveats: Cord blood's abundant beta clonotypes had fewer insertions, unlike memory repertoires. The study found that models underestimated out-of-frame TCR alpha sharing in monozygotic twins. Low generation probability was overrepresented in out-of-frame alpha sequences shared by twins.

Regarding this clonotype: What it recognizes is unknown.

TCRdb re-analysed the 5' RACE reads in MiXCR, keeping a single row per CDR3 protein. This table has roughly 260,000 distinct CDR3 sequences, 11% to 15% appearing once. Unmatched junction bases numbered 8, after V lost 5 bases and J lost 10 bases. The CDR3 is 13 residues long. Germline V gene lookup returns CDR1 SGHTA and CDR2 FQGNSA. No donor was unhealthy or non-Caucasian. This clonotype was sampled from a woman between 18 and 29 years old in good health. Sequencing was performed on memory (CD45RO+) T cells sorted from blood. The chain carries TRBV7-2 and TRBJ1-3; 7 bases line up with TRBD1. The CDR3 bases are TGTGCCAGCAGCGTTGACAGGGTTGGGACCATATATTTT. It codes for CASSVDRVGTIYF.